This TCR beta chain was identified in a study of post-analysis software for immune sequencing data. About the study: Relapsing-remitting, secondary progressive and progressive-relapsing forms made up the multiple sclerosis disease courses. Study results and caveats: A significant reduction in normalized Chao1 diversity was observed in multiple sclerosis patients versus controls. The study found TRBV5-6, TRBV5-1 and TRBV20-1 among roughly 5 TRBV segments more frequent in patients than controls.

The TCR beta cDNA libraries contained unique molecular identifiers. One entry per CDR3 protein results from TCRdb running MiXCR on the PCR reads. This table holds fewer than 850,000 distinct CDR3 sequences, under 60% found once. Only a few counts were recorded for this clonotype. Antigen specificity is unknown. The ends were cut back, 2 bases at V and 3 bases at J, with 7 bases in the middle. Germline V gene lookup returns CDR1 SGHTA and CDR2 FQGTGA. This CDR3 has 13 amino acids. The origin of this receptor is a girl between 5 and 17 years old with multiple sclerosis. Source material: blood. The chain is built from TRBV7-3 and TRBJ2-5; the D is unclear. CDR3 amino acids: CASSLGMEETQYF. CDR3 sequence (DNA): TGTGCCAGCAGCTTAGGAATGGAAGAGACCCAGTACTTC.